A selection of T cell receptor beta chains follows, all from one sample in a study of cytomegalovirus exposure and HLA in healthy donors. Libraries were prepared by immunoSEQ multiplex PCR; TCRdb keeps only in-frame clonotypes and omits some of them. The sample carries 200,000 to 250,000 clones, around 86% recorded once. The material sequenced was PBMCs. The receptor set was obtained from a woman aged 35 to 49 in good health and CMV-seronegative. The CDR3 runs from the conserved cysteine through the conserved F or W. A D gene is named only where the DNA matches it firmly. Only some rows state a clone size, as once, few, many or a class for expanded clones.

v_gene	d_gene	len	abundance	j_gene	CDR3nt	CDR3aa
TRBV5-1	TRBD1	14	.	TRBJ1-4	TGCGCCAGCAGCGAACAGGGGGGTCGGGAAAAACTGTTTTTT	CASSEQGGREKLFF
TRBV6-1	.	14	.	TRBJ2-5	TGTGCCAGCAGTGGCACAGGGATCCGAGAGACCCAGTACTTC	CASSGTGIRETQYF
TRBV5-1	TRBD1	15	.	TRBJ2-7	TGCGCCAGCAGCTCAACGACAGGGAAGAACTACGAGCAGTACTTC	CASSSTTGKNYEQYF
TRBV5-1	TRBD1	15	.	TRBJ2-7	TGCGCCAGCAGCTCCGCCGGGACAGGGTCGTACGAGCAGTACTTC	CASSSAGTGSYEQYF
TRBV25-1	.	14	.	TRBJ1-2	TGTGCCAGCAGTGGAGATCAGGGAGGCTATGGCTACACCTTC	CASSGDQGGYGYTF
TRBV19	.	13	once	TRBJ2-5	TGTGCCAGTAGTATTACGGGTGGCGAGACCCAGTACTTC	CASSITGGETQYF
TRBV2	TRBD1	15	.	TRBJ1-4	TGTGCCAGCAGTGCAGGGACAGGATCTAATGAAAAACTGTTTTTT	CASSAGTGSNEKLFF
TRBV30	TRBD2	14	.	TRBJ2-1	TGTGCCTGGAGTGTAGCGGGACTAGGCGATGAGCAGTTCTTC	CAWSVAGLGDEQFF
TRBV5-5	TRBD2	15	.	TRBJ2-7	TGTGCCGGCAGCAACGGAATTAGCGGGAGCTCCGAGCAGTACTTC	CAGSNGISGSSEQYF
TRBV28	.	12	.	TRBJ2-7	TGTGCCAGCAGTTTTTTTGCCGCGCCTCCGTACTTC	CASSFFAAPPYF
TRBV11-1	TRBD1	15	few	TRBJ1-1	TGTGCCAGCAGCATCCGACAGGGACGAAACACTGAAGCTTTCTTT	CASSIRQGRNTEAFF
TRBV19	.	15	.	TRBJ1-5	TGTGCCAGTAGTCCAAACCCCTCAGGGTTTCAGCCCCAGCATTTT	CASSPNPSGFQPQHF
TRBV7-6	.	13	.	TRBJ2-1	TGTGCCAGCAGTCGTGGCTCATCCAATGAGCAGTTCTTC	CASSRGSSNEQFF
TRBV2	.	15	.	TRBJ2-5	TGTGCCAGCAGTCGGCCCGGGATTCTTGGCGAGACCCAGTACTTC	CASSRPGILGETQYF
TRBV5-1	.	13	.	TRBJ1-1	TGCGCCAGCAGCTTAGCAGGGAACACTGAAGCTTTCTTT	CASSLAGNTEAFF
TRBV5-6	.	16	.	TRBJ2-5	TGTGCCAGCAGCTTGGTACCGGGAGCGATCCCAGAGACCCAGTACTTC	CASSLVPGAIPETQYF
TRBV5-1	.	15	.	TRBJ1-2	TGCGCCAGCAGCCTAGCACGGGGTCCCTCTAATGGCTACACCTTC	CASSLARGPSNGYTF
TRBV2	.	14	once	TRBJ2-1	TGTGCCAGCAGTGAAGCTCTCCAGCGCCGGGAGCAGTTCTTC	CASSEALQRREQFF
TRBV7-9	.	12	.	TRBJ2-7	TGTGCCAGCAGCTTATACAACTACGAGCAGTACTTC	CASSLYNYEQYF
TRBV2	.	14	.	TRBJ2-3	TGTGCCAGCAGTGAGATGCGAGGATCAGATACGCAGTATTTT	CASSEMRGSDTQYF
TRBV4-1	.	16	.	TRBJ2-1	TGCGCCAGCAGTCAATCGGCGCGGAGCTCCTACAATGAGCAGTTCTTC	CASSQSARSSYNEQFF
TRBV7-8	.	16	few	TRBJ1-5	TGTGCCAGCAGCCCCGGACAGTTCTATAGCAATCAGCCCCAGCATTTT	CASSPGQFYSNQPQHF
TRBV7-3	TRBD2	17	.	TRBJ2-7	TGTGCCAGCAGCTTAGGACTGGGACTAGCGGGAGGTGACGAGCAGTACTTC	CASSLGLGLAGGDEQYF
TRBV15	.	17	.	TRBJ1-5	TGTGCCACCAGCAGAGATAAGGGGGGGTATAGCAATCAGCCCCAGCATTTT	CATSRDKGGYSNQPQHF
TRBV20-1	.	10	.	TRBJ1-4	TGCAGTGTAGCGACAGAAAAACTGTTTTTT	CSVATEKLFF
TRBV18	.	17	.	TRBJ2-2	TGTGCCAGCTCACCAAGGAGCAGCCCGGAGAGCACCGGGGAGCTGTTTTTT	CASSPRSSPESTGELFF
TRBV6-1	.	15	.	TRBJ1-4	TGTGCCAGCCTTTTAGGGGGGGGGAGGTATGAAAAACTGTTTTTT	CASLLGGGRYEKLFF